The rows below give T cell receptor beta chains drawn from one sample of a study of blood T cell repertoires in COVID-19. Method: immunoSEQ multiplex PCR; TCRdb's copy keeps in-frame clones and lacks some. The data show over 100,000 clones, roughly three quarters seen once. Sequencing input: peripheral blood. The receptors shown here come from an older woman with acute or convalescent COVID-19. Both conserved end residues are part of each CDR3. D genes are given only for firm matches. Size is omitted from some rows. Given values are once, few, many or a class for expanded clones.

CDR3	DNA	V	J	size	D
CASSPWDRSPLGGYTF	TGTGCCAGCAGCCCCTGGGACAGATCGCCCCTCGGGGGCTACACCTTC	TRBV5-6	TRBJ1-2	NA	TRBD1
CASNVAGFSTEQYF	TGTGCCAGCAACGTCGCGGGGTTCTCGACCGAGCAGTACTTC	TRBV6-5	TRBJ2-7	NA	NA
CASSPHTGWTSGRAVDEQFF	TGTGCTAGCAGCCCCCATACAGGGTGGACTAGCGGGAGGGCCGTGGATGAGCAGTTCTTC	TRBV7-7	TRBJ2-1	NA	TRBD2
CASSPGGYNQPQHF	TGTGCCAGCAGCCCTGGGGGGTACAATCAGCCCCAGCATTTT	TRBV7-6	TRBJ1-5	NA	NA
CASSLGQRHTIYF	TGTGCCAGCAGCTTGGGACAGCGCCACACCATATATTTT	TRBV5-6	TRBJ1-3	NA	NA
CASSISFQETQYF	TGTGCCAGCAGTATTTCATTCCAAGAGACCCAGTACTTC	TRBV2	TRBJ2-5	once	NA
CASSQPGQKNTEAFF	TGTGCCAGCAGCCAACCGGGACAGAAAAACACTGAAGCTTTCTTT	TRBV11-2	TRBJ1-1	few	TRBD1
CASSLTGGLNEKLFF	TGCGCCAGCAGCTTAACAGGGGGGCTTAATGAAAAACTGTTTTTT	TRBV4-1	TRBJ1-4	NA	TRBD1
CASSVEESYEQYF	TGTGCCAGCAGCGTCGAGGAGTCCTACGAGCAGTACTTC	TRBV5-4	TRBJ2-7	NA	NA
CASSLGSRPVAEAFF	TGCGCCAGCAGCTTGGGGTCCCGCCCGGTCGCTGAAGCTTTCTTT	TRBV5-1	TRBJ1-1	few	NA
CASSIFGRENTEAFF	TGTGCCAGTAGTATATTCGGCAGGGAGAACACTGAAGCTTTCTTT	TRBV19	TRBJ1-1	few	NA
CASSQGSSGGLGNYEQFF	TGTGCCAGCAGCCAAGGTTCTAGCGGGGGGCTGGGCAACTATGAGCAGTTCTTC	TRBV4-2	TRBJ2-1	NA	TRBD2